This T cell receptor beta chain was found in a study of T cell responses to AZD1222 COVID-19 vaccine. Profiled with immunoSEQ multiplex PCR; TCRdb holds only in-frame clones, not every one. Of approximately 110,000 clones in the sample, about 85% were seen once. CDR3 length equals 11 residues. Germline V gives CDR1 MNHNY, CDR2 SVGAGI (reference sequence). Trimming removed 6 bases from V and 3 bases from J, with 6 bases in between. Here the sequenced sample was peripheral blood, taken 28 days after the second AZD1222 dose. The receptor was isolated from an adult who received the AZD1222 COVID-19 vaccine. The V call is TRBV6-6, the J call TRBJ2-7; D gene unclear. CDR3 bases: TGTGCCAGCAGCCCCAACTACGAGCAGTACTTC. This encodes CASSPNYEQYF.